These 20 T cell receptor beta chains were all obtained from the same sample, sequenced in a study of post-analysis software for immune sequencing data. Each TCR beta cDNA library carried unique molecular identifiers. Via MiXCR, TCRdb re-called the PCR reads, giving one row per CDR3 protein. Of under 900,000 distinct CDR3 sequences in the sample, approximately 57% were seen once. Study-wide points: About five TRBV segments, including TRBV5-6, TRBV5-1 and TRBV20-1, were more frequent in patients than controls.

These TCRs are of unknown antigen specificity. The sequenced material came from blood. The receptor source for this set is a girl between 10 and 17 years old with multiple sclerosis.

The chain uses TRBV3-1 and TRBJ2-1; TRBD2 might be the D (6 bases). With the DNA end fitting TRBJ2-7 better, the J assignment may be wrong. The CDR3 length is 14 residues. Germline V gene data show CDR1 as LGHDT and CDR2 as YNNKEL (reference sequence). The chain's CDR3 is CASSQAGLPYEQYF. In DNA, the CDR3 is TGTGCCAGCAGCCAAGCGGGACTCCCGTACGAGCAGTACTTC.

This chain connects TRBV29-1 to TRBJ2-7; either TRBD1 or TRBD2 may fit D (6 bases each). V was pared by 6 bases and J by 1 base, with 16 bases between. Germline V gives CDR1 SQVTM, CDR2 ANQGSEA. The CDR3 covers 14 residues. CDR3 nucleotide sequence: TGCAGCGTCCGGGCTTGGGGGGCTTCCTACGAGCAGTACTTC. Amino acid sequence: CSVRAWGASYEQYF.

Only a few counts were recorded for this clonotype. The J gene is TRBJ2-6, the V gene TRBV29-1; D may be TRBD1 or TRBD2 (5 bases each). Deletions cut 3 bases from V and 1 base from J, with 7 bases between. The CDR3 is 14 amino acids. The germline gives CDR1 SQVTM, CDR2 ANQGSEA. This CDR3 is CSVDWGSGANVLTF. CDR3 bases: TGCAGCGTTGATTGGGGGTCTGGGGCCAACGTCCTGACTTTC.

This chain's CDR3 is CASSQRLADAYNEQFF. The CDR3 coding sequence is TGCGCCAGCAGCCAAAGGCTAGCGGATGCCTACAATGAGCAGTTCTTC. This chain connects TRBV4-1 to TRBJ2-1; TRBD2 matches 7 bases. Germline CDR1 reads MGHRA; CDR2 reads YSYEKL. Losses at the gene ends were 2 bases for V and 2 bases for J; bases not matched to a gene: 6. There are 16 residues in the CDR3.

V and J are TRBV20-1 and TRBJ2-1; the match to TRBD2 covers 12 bases. Germline CDR1 and CDR2: DFQATT and SNEGSKA (reference sequence). After removal of 1 base from V and 7 bases from J, the junction contained 2 bases not matched to a gene. This CDR3 spans 14 amino acids. The DNA of the CDR3 is TGCAGTGCTAGAGGGACTAGCGGGAAAAATGAGCAGTTCTTC. Translating it yields CSARGTSGKNEQFF.

The chain uses TRBV12-3 or TRBV12-4 and TRBJ1-5; tentative D call: TRBD1 (5 bases). The CDR3 is made up of 15 amino acids. Trimming cost V 5 bases and J 4 bases, with 15 bases left between them. CDR3 protein: CASSPSGARNQPQHF. The DNA of the CDR3 is TGTGCCAGCAGTCCTAGCGGGGCCCGGAATCAGCCCCAGCATTTT.

This clonotype has a handful of counts. The V and J genes are TRBV9 and TRBJ2-3; D is uncertain. The CDR3 has 16 amino acids. CDR1 is SGDLS and CDR2 is YYNGEE in the germline V gene. V was shortened by 4 bases and J by 1 base, with 16 bases between the two germline ends. CDR3 sequence reads: CASSPKWPDGTDTQYF. The DNA of the CDR3 is TGTGCCAGCAGCCCAAAGTGGCCTGATGGCACAGATACGCAGTATTTT.

The V call is TRBV10-3, the J call TRBJ2-1; TRBD2 aligns across 14 bases. The CDR3 is 15 amino acids. V gave up 5 bases and J gave up 4 bases; unmatched junction bases: 1. The V gene's germline CDR1 is ENHRY and CDR2 SYGVKD. The CDR3 protein is CAISWTSGGYNEQFF. The CDR3 DNA is TGTGCCATCAGTTGGACTAGCGGGGGGTACAATGAGCAGTTCTTC.

There are a few counts of this clonotype. The V and J genes are TRBV20-1 and TRBJ1-5; the D gene is possibly TRBD1 (5 bases). The length of the CDR3 is 15 residues. V was clipped by 1 base and J by 0 bases, with 10 bases between them. CDR1 and CDR2 (germline): DFQATT, SNEGSKA (reference sequence). CDR3 nucleotide sequence: TGCAGTGCTAGAGGTCCGGGGGGTAGCAATCAGCCCCAGCATTTT. Amino acid sequence: CSARGPGGSNQPQHF.

This clonotype has a single count. The gene calls are TRBV3-1 and TRBJ2-3, with 9 nucleotides matching TRBD1. Trimming removed 1 base from V and 4 bases from J; junction bases left unmatched: 15. The germline gives CDR1 LGHDT, CDR2 YNNKEL (reference sequence). This CDR3 is built from 19 residues. CDR3: CASSQAETGGSQFADTQYF. CDR3 bases: TGTGCCAGCAGCCAAGCGGAAACAGGGGGCTCGCAGTTCGCAGATACGCAGTATTTT.

The chain is built from TRBV10-3 and TRBJ1-2, with TRBD1 identical over 7 bases. The J segment lost 2 bases and the V segment lost 4 bases, leaving 4 bases of the junction unmatched. The CDR3 spans 14 residues. Germline lookup yields CDR1 ENHRY and CDR2 SYGVKD. Here the CDR3 reads CAISGVGQNYGYTF. The CDR3, as DNA: TGTGCCATCAGTGGGGTGGGACAGAACTATGGCTACACCTTC.

V and J are TRBV6-1 and TRBJ2-3; 14 nucleotides match TRBD2. V lost 7 bases to trimming and J lost 0 bases; unmatched junction nucleotides: 6. Germline CDR1 and CDR2: MNHNS and SASEGT. CDR3 length: 17 residues. In nucleotides, the CDR3 is TGTGCCAGCAAGGGGACTAGCGGGGGCCTTAGCACAGATACGCAGTATTTT. The encoded protein is CASKGTSGGLSTDTQYF.

This clonotype was observed a few times. The CDR3 DNA reads TGTGCCAGCAGGGGGGGAGGGGAAGGTTCCGAGCAGTACTTC. It translates to CASRGGGEGSEQYF. This sequence joins TRBV7-9 and TRBJ2-5; 7 nucleotides align to TRBD2. The J call may not be correct, given that the DNA end is closer to TRBJ2-7. Looked up from germline, CDR1 is SEHNR and CDR2 is FQNEAQ (reference sequence). This CDR3 is 14 amino acids long.

CDR3 in amino acids: CASSPPRVRQGHEQYF. CDR3 nucleotide sequence: TGTGCCAGCAGCCCACCGCGCGTGCGACAGGGGCACGAGCAGTACTTC. This chain connects TRBV7-9 to TRBJ2-7, with TRBD1 matching 8 bases. This CDR3 comprises 16 residues. V was pared by 5 bases and J by 5 bases, with 14 bases of the junction left unmatched. Germline V gene data show CDR1 as SEHNR and CDR2 as FQNEAQ (reference sequence).

This clonotype was counted a few times. The chain employs TRBV12-3 or TRBV12-4 and TRBJ2-7; TRBD1 aligns across 9 bases. V shed 7 bases, J shed 0 bases, and the junction held 7 bases outside the gene matches. This CDR3 is built from 15 residues. The CDR3 nucleotides are TGTGCCAGCACATCACAGGGGGCATCCTCCTACGAGCAGTACTTC. Protein product: CASTSQGASSYEQYF.

V usage is TRBV7-8 and J usage is TRBJ2-7, with 7 bases identical to TRBD1. The CDR3 spans 13 residues. The germline gives CDR1 SGHVS, CDR2 FQNEAQ. Germline trimming cut 3 bases from V and 6 bases from J; bases unmatched to any gene: 5. DNA for the CDR3: TGTGCCAGCAGCTTGGGACAGTCAAGCGAGCAGTACTTC. It encodes CASSLGQSSEQYF.

V and J are TRBV9 and TRBJ2-1, with a weak D call TRBD2 (5 bases). CDR1 and CDR2 from the germline V gene are SGDLS and YYNGEE. CDR3 size: 16 residues. V gave up 4 bases and J gave up 0 bases, with 14 bases separating them. In nucleotides, the CDR3 is TGTGCCAGCAGCCCCACGGCGGGTCACTCCTACAATGAGCAGTTCTTC. Its translation: CASSPTAGHSYNEQFF.

The CDR3 is CASSSRTSQNEQFF. DNA of the CDR3: TGTGCCAGCAGTTCTCGGACATCACAAAATGAGCAGTTCTTC. The chain couples TRBV27 to TRBJ2-1; maybe TRBD1 (5 bases). This CDR3 is built from 14 residues. Germline lookup yields CDR1 MNHEY and CDR2 SMNVEV (reference sequence). V was clipped by 4 bases and J by 7 bases, with 14 bases between them.

The J gene is TRBJ2-3, the V gene TRBV7-6; TRBD2 agrees at 10 bases. The CDR3 spans 13 residues. Losses at the gene ends were 1 base for V and 9 bases for J; bases not matched to a gene: 1. Germline CDR1 SGHVS, CDR2 FNYEAQ. The CDR3 spells CASSLEREGTQYF. The DNA of the CDR3 is TGTGCCAGCAGCTTAGAGCGGGAGGGGACGCAGTATTTT.

The chain carries TRBV21-1 and TRBJ1-2; TRBD1 was called by the table and not checked on the DNA. TRBV21-1 is a pseudogene locus. The CDR3 consists of 20 residues. CDR3 in amino acids: CASSVGGGQGPPNANYGYTF. CDR3 DNA: TGTGCCAGCAGCGTTGGGGGAGGACAGGGACCTCCAAATGCCAACTATGGCTACACCTTC.